One and the same sample provided the 22 T cell receptor beta chains below, sequenced in a study of T cells in Graves' hyperthyroidism and ophthalmopathy. Authors of the study amplified TCR beta CDR3 regions from RNA transcripts. The HTBI set primed first-round TCR CDR3 RT-PCR. TCRdb ran MiXCR on the multiplex PCR reads and lists one entry per CDR3 protein. The table includes some 550,000 distinct CDR3 sequences, approximately 15% detected once. The sequencing input was blood. The receptors here all came from a woman aged 40 to 50 with Graves' ophthalmopathy.

The sample holds many counts of this clonotype. As DNA, the CDR3 is TGTGCCAGCAGCCAAGATCGAGGGTACCAAGAGACCCAGTACTTC. Residues: CASSQDRGYQETQYF. The genes are TRBV3-1 and TRBJ2-5; D possibly corresponds to TRBD2 (5 bases). This CDR3 is 15 amino acids long. Trimming stripped 0 bases from V and 0 bases from J, with 8 bases between. Germline assignment: CDR1 LGHDT and CDR2 YNNKEL (reference sequence).

This clonotype was recorded a few times. The J gene is TRBJ2-5, the V gene TRBV20-1; D assignment may be TRBD1 or TRBD2 (5 bases each). V dropped 7 bases and J dropped 1 base, with 10 bases sitting between them. The length of the CDR3 is 12 residues. Germline-derived CDR1 and CDR2 are DFQATT and SNEGSKA (reference sequence). CDR3 in amino acids: CSGGTTQETQYF. The DNA of the CDR3 is TGCAGTGGGGGGACGACCCAAGAGACCCAGTACTTC.

The CDR3 region has the DNA TGTGCCAGCAGTGAAAGCGGACTAGCGGGGGGTGAATATTTT. Translation: CASSESGLAGGEYF. The V and J genes are TRBV2 and TRBJ1-3; D possibly corresponds to TRBD1 (5 bases). CDR3 length: 14 residues. Germline loops: CDR1 SNHLY, CDR2 FYNNEI. V was trimmed by 2 bases and J by 15 bases, leaving 20 bases between them.

This clonotype was seen only a few times. The chain links TRBV18 to TRBJ2-3; 11 bases align to TRBD2. Germline CDR1 is KGHSH and CDR2 is LQKENI. The CDR3 has 16 amino acids. V lost 0 bases, J lost 2 bases, and 1 base stayed unmatched. The CDR3 region has the DNA TGTGCCAGCTCACCACCGACTAGCGGGGACACAGATACGCAGTATTTT. Translating it yields CASSPPTSGDTDTQYF.

The sample holds a few counts of this clonotype. The chain recombines TRBV9 with TRBJ1-2; D is unclear. The ends were cut back, 3 bases at V and 8 bases at J, with 11 bases in the middle. Per germline, CDR1 SGDLS and CDR2 YYNGEE. The CDR3 is made up of 12 amino acids. The CDR3 spells CASSAPSPGYTF. Written as DNA, the CDR3 is TGTGCCAGCAGCGCCCCATCGCCCGGCTACACCTTC.

With regard to this clonotype: A clone one base away is much larger, so this may be a read error. The chain has TRBV2 and TRBJ1-5; TRBD1 matches 7 bases. Germline trimming cut 6 bases from V and 5 bases from J; bases unmatched to any gene: 16. Germline V gene sequence: CDR1 SNHLY, CDR2 FYNNEI. This CDR3 has 17 amino acids. CDR3 protein: CASSTSQGQPSDQPQHF. CDR3 DNA sequence: TGTGCCAGCAGCACTTCACAGGGACAGCCCTCAGATCAGCCCCAGCATTTT.

This CDR3 reads CASSRKGDEQYF. The CDR3 coding sequence is TGTGCCAGCAGCCGGAAAGGAGACGAGCAGTACTTC. The rearrangement uses TRBV14 and TRBJ2-7; D gene ambiguous. The germline V and J ends were trimmed by 4 bases and 5 bases, with 9 bases remaining between them. Looked up from germline, CDR1 is SGHDN and CDR2 is FVKESK. There are 12 residues in the CDR3.

There are a few counts of this clonotype. V gene TRBV27 combines with J gene TRBJ1-6; D is uncertain. Germline V gives CDR1 MNHEY, CDR2 SMNVEV (reference sequence). The V and J ends lost 7 bases and 6 bases respectively, with 7 bases between them. The CDR3 contains 12 residues. CDR3 sequence reads: CASTEGNSPLHF. The CDR3 nucleotides are TGTGCCAGCACGGAGGGTAATTCACCCCTCCACTTT.

The CDR3 sequence: CASSKRNQGSEQYF. The CDR3 DNA reads TGTGCCAGCAGCAAGAGGAACCAGGGGAGTGAGCAGTACTTC. The rearrangement uses TRBV7-2 and TRBJ2-7; D perhaps matches TRBD1 (6 bases). Trimming left V 5 bases short and J 7 bases short, with 18 bases between. Germline CDR1 and CDR2: SGHTA and FQGNSA. The CDR3 loop spans 14 amino acids.

The chain joins TRBV6-2 or TRBV6-3 to TRBJ2-5, with TRBD2 matching over 8 bases. The CDR3 has 14 amino acids. CDR1 is MNHEY, CDR2 SVGEGT, per germline. The V gene end was trimmed by 6 bases and the J gene end by 5 bases; junction bases not matched to a gene: 8. CDR3 DNA sequence: TGTGCCAGCAGACTAGCGGAGCTTTGGGAGACCCAGTACTTC. Protein: CASRLAELWETQYF.

This clonotype was seen at least ten times. The rearrangement uses TRBV3-1 and TRBJ2-5, with D tentatively TRBD1 (6 bases). Looked up from germline, CDR1 is LGHDT and CDR2 is YNNKEL (reference sequence). Trimming removed 5 bases at V and 2 bases at J, with 9 bases between. This CDR3 has 13 residues. The CDR3 sequence: CASSYTGQETQYF. CDR3 DNA sequence: TGTGCCAGCAGCTACACAGGGCAAGAGACCCAGTACTTC.

This clonotype appeared many times. Here the CDR3 reads CASSYSSAGGPGNEQFF. Here the CDR3 DNA reads TGTGCCAGCAGTTACTCATCCGCGGGAGGGCCGGGGAATGAGCAGTTCTTC. V and J are TRBV6-5 and TRBJ2-1; 9 positions match TRBD2. The CDR3 runs 17 residues. V lost 0 bases, J lost 7 bases, and 10 bases stayed unmatched. Germline CDR1 MNHEY, CDR2 SVGAGI.

This chain connects TRBV7-3 to TRBJ1-3; perhaps TRBD1 as D (6 bases). Germline loops: CDR1 SGHTA, CDR2 FQGTGA. The CDR3 totals 15 residues. The ends were cut back, 5 bases at V and 2 bases at J, with 13 bases in the middle. The CDR3 DNA is TGTGCCAGCAGCCTCTCAGGGACACCTGGAAACACCATATATTTT. It yields the protein CASSLSGTPGNTIYF.

The gene calls are TRBV3-1 and TRBJ2-7; the D is unclear. The CDR3 is 14 residues long. Germline CDR1 and CDR2: LGHDT and YNNKEL (reference sequence). The V end lost 1 base, the J end lost 2 bases, and 9 bases lay between the germline ends. CDR3 nucleotides: TGTGCCAGCAGCCAAGGGACGGCCACCTACGAGCAGTACTTC. Its translation: CASSQGTATYEQYF.

The sample holds many counts of this clonotype. This chain connects TRBV28 to TRBJ1-5; no clear D gene. The CDR3 extends over 18 amino acids. V was cut by 5 bases and J by 0 bases, with 20 bases left in between. Germline CDR1 MDHEN, CDR2 SYDVKM. Written as DNA, the CDR3 is TGTGCCAGCAGTCCCCCCCCCACTCTAACTTATAGCAATCAGCCCCAGCATTTT. As protein: CASSPPPTLTYSNQPQHF.

This clonotype was seen at least ten times. V usage is TRBV28 and J usage is TRBJ2-5, with 9 bases that match TRBD1. The J segment lost 2 bases and the V segment lost 3 bases, leaving 7 bases of the junction unmatched. Germline lookup yields CDR1 MDHEN and CDR2 SYDVKM. The CDR3 runs to 16 residues. In nucleotides, the CDR3 is TGTGCCAGCAGTTTGTTGGGGACAGGGACACAAGAGACCCAGTACTTC. Its translation: CASSLLGTGTQETQYF.

This clonotype was seen more than once but under ten times. The chain uses TRBV2 and TRBJ2-2; D not resolved. The CDR3 is made up of 15 amino acids. Germline V gene lookup returns CDR1 SNHLY and CDR2 FYNNEI. V lost 4 bases and J lost 0, with 9 bases in between. The CDR3: CASSVWSPNTGELFF. CDR3 in DNA: TGTGCCAGCAGTGTATGGTCGCCGAACACCGGGGAGCTGTTTTTT.

The rearrangement uses TRBV24-1 and TRBJ2-5, with 10 bases lining up with TRBD1. Germline values: CDR1 KGHDR, CDR2 SFDVKD. The CDR3 loop spans 16 amino acids. V trimming: 12 bases; J trimming: 0 bases; junction bases outside the gene matches: 12. The CDR3 sequence is CAALQTGTGDQETQYF. The CDR3 DNA reads as TGTGCCGCCTTGCAGACCGGGACAGGGGACCAAGAGACCCAGTACTTC.

This clonotype was counted at least ten times. The chain links TRBV12-3 or TRBV12-4 to TRBJ2-1; 8 nucleotides agree with TRBD1. The CDR3 consists of 15 residues. V was clipped by 7 bases and J by 4 bases; unmatched bases: 9. As DNA, the CDR3 is TGTGCCAGCACCTTAGCAGGGGGCGGGTACAATGAGCAGTTCTTC. Protein sequence: CASTLAGGGYNEQFF.

The sample holds many counts of this clonotype. The rearrangement joins TRBV4-1 to TRBJ1-3, with a possible D match to TRBD1 (5 bases). The CDR3 has 15 amino acids. Germline V gives CDR1 MGHRA, CDR2 YSYEKL. Trimming took off 4 bases at V and 0 bases at J, with 10 bases between the two ends. CDR3 bases: TGCGCCAGCAGCCTCGGGACCTCCTCTGGAAACACCATATATTTT. Translation: CASSLGTSSGNTIYF.

The J gene is TRBJ1-1, the V gene TRBV4-1, with a weak D call TRBD1 (5 bases). The germline V and J ends were trimmed by 6 bases and 8 bases, with 22 bases remaining between them. The V gene's germline CDR1 is MGHRA and CDR2 YSYEKL. The CDR3 is 15 residues long. The CDR3 loop reads CASRVFKGKAAEAFF. The DNA for the CDR3 is TGCGCCAGCAGGGTTTTCAAGGGGAAGGCAGCGGAAGCTTTCTTT.

This clonotype was recorded at least ten times. In DNA, the CDR3 is TGTGCCAGCAGCTTTTCTGGGACTGGCGAAGAGACCCAGTACTTC. This sequence encodes CASSFSGTGEETQYF. This chain joins TRBV28 and TRBJ2-5, with D maybe TRBD2 (6 bases). The CDR3 contains 15 residues. Trimming shortened V by 6 bases and J by 3 bases, and 17 bases separated the two germline ends. Looked up from germline, CDR1 is MDHEN and CDR2 is SYDVKM.